This passage covers 3 T cell receptor beta chains from one sample sequenced in a study of shared clonotypes between healthy human individuals. Terminally differentiated effector memory CD45RA+ cells were excluded by CCR7 positive selection of CD45RO-negative cells. Method: immunoSEQ multiplex PCR; TCRdb's copy keeps in-frame clones and lacks some. The sample includes under 1 million clones, 92% of them seen just once. Sequencing used naive CD8+ T cells sorted from blood. The source of these receptors is a man under 40 in good health.

The chain couples TRBV5-5 to TRBJ2-1; D is undetermined. Germline V gene sequence: CDR1 SGHKS, CDR2 YYEKEE (reference sequence). The length of the CDR3 is 12 residues. The V end was cut by 3 bases, the J end by 10 bases, with 11 bases between. The CDR3 DNA follows: TGTGCCAGCAGCTCGGATTGGAAGGAGCAGTTCTTC. Protein product: CASSSDWKEQFF. The variable domain in full, with the rest retrieved from reference TRBV5-5 and TRBJ2-1, is DAGVTQSPTHLIKTRGQQVTLRCSPISGHKSVSWYQQVLGQGPQFIFQYYEKEERGRGNFPDRFSARQFPNYSSELNVNALLLGDSALYLCASSSDWKEQFFGPGTRLTVL.

The chain combines TRBV27 with TRBJ1-4; D gene unclear. With 4 bases removed from V and 0 bases from J, the gap between germline ends came to 9 bases. CDR1 MNHEY and CDR2 SMNVEV come from the germline V gene (reference sequence). The CDR3 runs 15 residues. The CDR3 nucleotides read TGTGCCAGCAGTTCCTTCCCTGCAACTAATGAAAAACTGTTTTTT. This encodes CASSSFPATNEKLFF.

This clone was observed once. The gene calls are TRBV5-5 and TRBJ2-1; 10 nucleotides agree with TRBD1. The CDR3 has 17 amino acids. Germline loops: CDR1 SGHKS, CDR2 YYEKEE (reference sequence). The V segment lost 2 bases and the J segment 4 bases; nucleotides outside the gene matches: 9. CDR3 nucleotides: TGTGCCAGCAGCTTTGCCATCCGGGACAGGGGATACAATGAGCAGTTCTTC. It yields the protein CASSFAIRDRGYNEQFF.